The present entry profiles one T cell receptor beta chain with its context. The antigen it binds to is not known. No much larger clone is present one base from it, and per-base qualities are unavailable. High-throughput TCR beta sequencing profiled peripheral blood CD8+ and CD4+ T cells from healthy donors, Susac syndrome patients and multiple sclerosis patients. Healthy donors were included as age- and sex-matched controls. Bulk CD8+ and CD4+ T cells were purified magnetically by negative isolation, whereas CD8+ TEMRA cells were enriched by FACS. Blood was collected in EDTA tubes and processed within 24 hours, with PBMCs isolated through density gradient centrifugation. PBMCs intended for TCR sequencing were frozen in liquid nitrogen and were later thawed in a 37 degrees C water bath. The sorted or isolated CD4+, CD8+ and CD8+ TEMRA cells reached a purity of at least 90%. Taken from the germline V gene, the CDR1 and CDR2 loops are SGHRS and YFSETQ. Clipping removes 0 bases from V and 6 bases from J, with 8 as the unmatched junction base count. The CDR3, cysteine through phenylalanine, is 17 amino acids long. Of the read, only the CDR3 DNA is kept; its 51 bases are in frame from base 1.

RNA was extracted with the RNeasy kit and about 0.5 to 1 ug was reverse transcribed using random hexamers. The immunoSEQ multiplex PCR assay, which covers 54 Vbeta and 13 Jbeta segments, was used to amplify TCR beta CDR3 regions. PCR amplification bias was corrected using a synthetic template baseline for primer optimization and computational correction. In the source study's methods: Reads were annotated to V, D and J genes according to IMGT and were analyzed with immunoSEQ Analyzer, with only productive sequences retained. To calculate clonality, Shannon entropy was normalized by log2 of the number of productive unique sequences and then subtracted from one. For each patient and control, public and private clones were evaluated among the 100 most prevalent clones. A clone was defined as Susac-specific if it was absent from the healthy and MS cohorts, from roughly 990 published viral clones and from other ImmuneACCESS disease sequences. The raw public reads went through TCRdb reprocessing: fastp at Q25, MiXCR clone calling, in-frame beta chains kept. A single entry per CDR3 protein holds the most common genes and DNA from its merged rows. Here the V and J calls rest on TCRdb's processing, not on the authors' analysis. This sample has about 120,000 distinct CDR3 sequences in its table, and 90% to 95% of those were observed once. Jointly, the top ten make up 0.095% to 0.1% of the sample.

The record originates from a study of CD8 T cells in Susac syndrome (dated by TCRdb to the late 2010s). About the study as a whole: Whether CD8+ T cell activation and differentiation in Susac syndrome was antigen driven was tested using repertoire sequencing. On the study overall, not on this receptor specifically: The number of individuals in the TCR sequencing and HLA analysis was acknowledged as relatively small.

The chain is made from TRBV5-1 and TRBJ2-2, with 10 central nucleotides matching TRBD1. Sequenced sample: CD4+ T cells from PBMCs. This TCR derives from a human donor in good health. Here is the DNA: TGCGCCAGCAGCTTGGCCAAGACAGGGGGCATGGCCGGGGAGCTGTTTTTT. This codes for CASSLAKTGGMAGELFF.